The T cell receptor (beta chain) under discussion was sequenced for a study of T cell responses to AZD1222 COVID-19 vaccine. About the study: The study pooled second doses at about 4 or about 12 weeks.

Turning to this clone: The antigen is unknown.

Study results and limitations: Clonal diversity was possibly underestimated; the donors were predominantly white British and more often female.

The assay was immunoSEQ multiplex PCR, and TCRdb's table has in-frame clones only and misses some. Here the sample spans roughly 180,000 clones, 91% being singletons. The sequencing here drew on peripheral blood, taken on day 0 of AZD1222 vaccination. The clonotype comes from an adult in good health.

This chain's CDR3 is CASSPTRQGSQPQHF. DNA for the CDR3: TGTGCCAGCTCACCGACGAGACAGGGAAGCCAGCCCCAGCATTTT. The chain links TRBV18 to TRBJ1-5; 7 nucleotides match TRBD1. CDR1 and CDR2 from the germline V gene are KGHSH and LQKENI. Losses at the gene ends were 3 bases for V and 7 bases for J; bases not matched to a gene: 9. The CDR3 consists of 15 residues.